The 9 T cell receptor beta chains below all came from one sample that was sequenced in a study of chemoradiotherapy in HPV16-positive cancers. Profiling relied on immunoSEQ multiplex PCR, and the TCRdb table lists in-frame clones only, not all of them. The data contain over 800 clones, about 87% of them singletons. Sequencing was performed on tumor tissue, taken from a patient who underwent chemoradiotherapy. Receptors were obtained from a human donor with HPV-associated anogenital cancer.

The rearrangement links TRBV14 to TRBJ1-2; no clear D. The CDR3 loop spans 12 amino acids. Per the germline V gene, CDR1 is SGHDN and CDR2 is FVKESK. The V end lost 3 bases, the J end lost 5 bases, and 7 bases lay between the germline ends. The CDR3 is CASSQGGYGYTF. The CDR3 coding sequence is TGTGCCAGCAGCCAGGGCGGATATGGCTACACCTTC.

The gene calls are TRBV9 and TRBJ2-5; TRBD2 agrees at 13 bases. Germline V CDR1 and CDR2: SGDLS, YYNGEE. Losses at the gene ends were 3 bases for V and 5 bases for J; bases not matched to a gene: 7. The CDR3 is 16 residues long. CDR3 sequence (DNA): TGTGCCAGCAGCGACTCCAGACTAGCGGGGGGTGAGACCCAGTACTTC. This translates into CASSDSRLAGGETQYF.

The CDR3 protein is CASRRGGETQYF. The DNA of the CDR3 is TGTGCCAGCAGGAGAGGTGGGGAGACCCAGTACTTC. The chain joins TRBV6-6 to TRBJ2-5; D is unresolved. Germline CDR1 MNHNY, CDR2 SVGAGI (reference sequence). The CDR3 contains 12 residues. Trimming shortened V by 6 bases and J by 5 bases, and 10 bases separated the two germline ends.

This clone was seen a single time. This chain uses TRBV19 with TRBJ1-5, with D unresolved. There are 14 residues in the CDR3. V shed 3 bases and J shed 0 bases, with 6 bases lying between them. Germline V gene sequence: CDR1 LNHDA, CDR2 SQIVND (reference sequence). In DNA, the CDR3 is TGTGCCAGTAGTATGACACGTAGCAATCAGCCCCAGCATTTT. Protein: CASSMTRSNQPQHF.

The sample holds a few counts of this clone. The rearrangement links TRBV19 to TRBJ1-2, with D unresolved. The CDR3 consists of 13 residues. Germline V gene lookup returns CDR1 LNHDA and CDR2 SQIVND (reference sequence). The V gene lost 3 bases and the J gene lost 4 bases, with 9 bases spanning the gap. The DNA for the CDR3 is TGTGCCAGTAGTATCGAGGTTTCCTATGGCTACACCTTC. As protein: CASSIEVSYGYTF.

The chain is built from TRBV5-6 and TRBJ2-7; D is unclear. Germline V gene lookup returns CDR1 SGHDT and CDR2 YYEEEE. CDR3 length equals 16 residues. V was shortened by 4 bases and J by 0 bases, with 17 bases between the two germline ends. The CDR3 is CASSLSPGLSSYEQYF. DNA for the CDR3: TGTGCCAGCAGCCTCTCTCCGGGTTTGAGCTCCTACGAGCAGTACTTC.

J is TRBJ1-2 and V is TRBV4-1; 7 bases are shared with TRBD1. Germline CDR1 MGHRA, CDR2 YSYEKL. The length of the CDR3 is 13 residues. V lost 4 bases to trimming and J lost 7 bases; unmatched junction nucleotides: 6. The CDR3 spells CASSPLGQIGYTF. Written as DNA, the CDR3 is TGCGCCAGCAGCCCTCTGGGACAGATTGGCTACACCTTC.

The J gene is TRBJ2-3, the V gene TRBV2, with TRBD1 matching over 7 bases. The CDR3 consists of 13 residues. Per the germline V gene, CDR1 is SNHLY and CDR2 is FYNNEI. Unmatched junction bases numbered 3, after V lost 8 bases and J lost 1 base. The CDR3 spells CASYDRGTDTQYF. The CDR3 DNA reads TGTGCCAGCTATGACAGGGGCACAGATACGCAGTATTTT. Based on the CDR3 plus reference TRBV2 and TRBJ2-3, the full variable domain is EPEVTQTPSHQVTQMGQEVILRCVPISNHLYFYWYRQILGQKVEFLVSFYNNEISEKSEIFDDQFSVERPDGSNFTLKIRSTKLEDSAMYFCASYDRGTDTQYFGPGTRLTVL.

The V call is TRBV18, the J call TRBJ1-5; no firm D call. Germline V gene lookup returns CDR1 KGHSH and CDR2 LQKENI. The V end was cut by 2 bases, the J end by 5 bases, with 10 bases between. The length of the CDR3 is 14 residues. CDR3 DNA: TGTGCCAGCTCACCAACTTGGGGTGATCAGCCCCAGCATTTT. It specifies CASSPTWGDQPQHF.